This T cell receptor (beta chain) derives from a study of cytomegalovirus exposure and HLA in healthy donors. 60 Vbeta and 13 Jbeta primers were used in PCR. TCRdb keeps only in-frame clones here, not all; method: immunoSEQ multiplex PCR. The profile covers roughly 200,000 clones, with 80% to 90% appearing a single time and 2.5% to 3.5% taken by the ten largest. CDR3 length: 14 residues. Germline loops: CDR1 MNHNY, CDR2 SVGAGI (reference sequence). Unmatched junction bases numbered 5, after V lost 6 bases and J lost 5 bases. This chain connects TRBV6-6 to TRBJ1-5, with 9 positions matching TRBD1. Sequenced input: PBMCs. The receptor comes from a man aged 25 to 45 in good health and CMV-seronegative. In DNA, the CDR3 is TGTGCCAGCAGGCGACAGGGGGAGCATCAGCCCCAGCATTTT. Translating gives CASRRQGEHQPQHF.